The 23 T cell receptor beta chains below were found in one sample sequenced in a study of PD-1 blockade in classical Hodgkin lymphoma. Relapse was seen in all patients after autologous stem cell transplantation, and brentuximab vedotin exposure was variable. Using immunoSEQ multiplex PCR, the repertoire was profiled, and TCRdb retains in-frame clones only, with some absent. The sample has some 30,000 clones; over 55% are singletons. The starting material was peripheral blood mononuclear cells (PBMCs), obtained before the second cycle of nivolumab. The receptors shown here come from a human donor with classical Hodgkin lymphoma.

CDR3 nucleotide sequence: TGCGCCAGCAGGGGTGCAGGGGGGCCGAACACTGAAGCTTTCTTT. It codes for CASRGAGGPNTEAFF. The chain joins TRBV4-1 to TRBJ1-1; TRBD1 aligns across 7 bases. This CDR3 is built from 15 residues. The V segment lost 6 bases and the J segment 1 base; nucleotides outside the gene matches: 8. Per the germline V gene, CDR1 is MGHRA and CDR2 is YSYEKL.

The genes are TRBV5-5 and TRBJ1-6; no reliable D call. Per germline, CDR1 SGHKS and CDR2 YYEKEE (reference sequence). The CDR3 is 14 amino acids. V lost 5 bases and J 0 bases, leaving 6 bases between the germline ends. The CDR3 DNA reads TGTGCCAGCAGTTCCGGCTCCTATAATTCACCCCTCCACTTT. This codes for CASSSGSYNSPLHF.

The rearrangement uses TRBV19 and TRBJ2-5; D gene uncertain. The last part of the DNA fits TRBJ2-7 better; the J call may be wrong. In germline, CDR1 is LNHDA, CDR2 SQIVND (reference sequence). The CDR3 loop spans 13 amino acids. This CDR3 reads CASSISWGVEQYF. The CDR3 region has the DNA TGTGCCAGTAGTATATCTTGGGGTGTCGAGCAGTACTTC.

The genes are TRBV4-3 and TRBJ1-1; D is uncertain. Trimming cost V 0 bases and J 3 bases, with 17 bases left between them. CDR3 length: 17 residues. Per germline, CDR1 LGHNA and CDR2 YSLEER. The CDR3 DNA reads TGCGCCAGCAGCCAAGATCCACGTGGAGCCGGGTACACTGAAGCTTTCTTT. Its translation: CASSQDPRGAGYTEAFF.

The V and J genes are TRBV7-6 and TRBJ2-3, with 8 positions matching TRBD2. The trim removed 6 bases at V and 4 bases at J, leaving 9 bases unmatched. The length of the CDR3 is 15 residues. The germline CDR1 and CDR2 sequences are SGHVS and FNYEAQ. In nucleotides, the CDR3 is TGTGCCAGCAGGGACACGGGAGGGGTCGCAGATACGCAGTATTTT. This sequence encodes CASRDTGGVADTQYF.

This sequence joins TRBV5-5 and TRBJ2-3; 7 bases line up with TRBD1. Germline V CDR1 and CDR2: SGHKS, YYEKEE (reference sequence). J lost 2 bases, V lost 3 bases, and 3 bases had no gene match. This CDR3 has 14 residues. The CDR3: CASSSGQATDTQYF. The DNA for the CDR3 is TGTGCCAGCAGCTCCGGACAGGCCACAGATACGCAGTATTTT.

A word on this clone: The junction and the germline gene differ at one end; a read error may be behind it. The V call is TRBV11-2, the J call TRBJ2-3; D possibly corresponds to TRBD1 (6 bases). This CDR3 is 12 amino acids long. Germline CDR1 and CDR2: SGHAT and FQNNGV. The CDR3: CASRLGGDTQYF. The CDR3 region has the DNA TGTGCCAGCAGATTAGGGGGAGATACGCAGTATTTT.

The J gene is TRBJ2-1, the V gene TRBV4-2, with D possibly matching TRBD2 (6 bases). This CDR3 comprises 17 residues. The germline V gene encodes CDR1 LGHNA and CDR2 YNFKEQ. Trimming stripped 0 bases from V and 3 bases from J, with 15 bases between. CDR3 loop: CASSQETGTSDYNEQFF. The CDR3 bases are TGTGCCAGCAGCCAAGAAACCGGGACTTCAGACTACAATGAGCAGTTCTTC.

The chain recombines TRBV6-6 with TRBJ2-7, with a possible D match to TRBD2 (6 bases). The germline CDR1 and CDR2 sequences are MNHNY and SVGAGI (reference sequence). Trimming left V 6 bases short and J 1 base short, with 16 bases between. The CDR3 consists of 15 residues. The DNA for the CDR3 is TGTGCCAGCAGGAGCGCCGGGACTGAATCCTACGAGCAGTACTTC. Amino acids: CASRSAGTESYEQYF.

The CDR3 nucleotides are TGCGCCAGCAGCTTGACAGGCTCTGGAAACACCATATATTTT. Translating gives CASSLTGSGNTIYF. V is TRBV5-1 and J is TRBJ1-3; D possibly corresponds to TRBD1 (5 bases). This CDR3 spans 14 amino acids. Trimming stripped 1 base from V and 0 bases from J, with 5 bases between. The V gene's germline CDR1 is SGHRS and CDR2 YFSETQ.

This clone was counted between two and nine times. This chain connects TRBV5-1 to TRBJ2-7; D tentatively fits TRBD1 or TRBD2 (6 bases each). The CDR3 runs to 15 residues. Trimming removed 4 bases from V and 5 bases from J, with 19 bases in between. Per the germline V gene, CDR1 is SGHRS and CDR2 is YFSETQ. CDR3 sequence reads: CASSPLGGPRDEQYF. For the CDR3, the DNA is TGCGCCAGCAGCCCTCTTGGGGGGCCCAGGGACGAGCAGTACTTC.

V gene TRBV11-3 combines with J gene TRBJ1-1, with D possibly matching TRBD1 (5 bases). The CDR3 totals 13 residues. V was trimmed by 8 bases and J by 4 bases, leaving 14 bases between them. The V gene's germline CDR1 is SGHNT and CDR2 YENEEA. CDR3 region: CASASGQGTEAFF. The CDR3 DNA follows: TGTGCCAGCGCCAGCGGGCAGGGCACTGAAGCTTTCTTT.

V gene TRBV6-6 combines with J gene TRBJ2-1; D not certain. Trimming shortened V by 11 bases and J by 0 bases, and 11 bases separated the two germline ends. The CDR3 runs to 13 residues. CDR1 is MNHNY, CDR2 SVGAGI, per germline (reference sequence). The CDR3 nucleotides read TGTGCCGGCCAGACGAGCTCCTACAATGAGCAGTTCTTC. This gives the protein CAGQTSSYNEQFF.

The V call is TRBV2, the J call TRBJ1-1; possibly TRBD1 for D (5 bases). The ends were cut back, 5 bases at V and 6 bases at J, with 19 bases in the middle. CDR3 size: 15 residues. The germline CDR1 and CDR2 sequences are SNHLY and FYNNEI. This chain's CDR3 is CASSNLRDGRAEAFF. The CDR3 DNA follows: TGTGCCAGCAGTAACCTAAGGGACGGCAGGGCTGAAGCTTTCTTT.

V and J are TRBV7-6 and TRBJ1-3, with D tentatively TRBD1 (5 bases). V was cut by 3 bases and J by 0 bases, with 9 bases left in between. This CDR3 region has 15 residues. Germline V gene data show CDR1 as SGHVS and CDR2 as FNYEAQ. The CDR3: CASSLGDSSGNTIYF. CDR3 DNA: TGTGCCAGCAGCTTGGGGGATTCCTCTGGAAACACCATATATTTT.

The chain joins TRBV7-2 to TRBJ1-5; D is unclear. Trimming removed 4 bases at V and 5 bases at J, with 9 bases between. The CDR3 totals 13 residues. The germline CDR1 and CDR2 sequences are SGHTA and FQGNSA. The CDR3 DNA sequence: TGTGCCAGCAGCTACGACCTAGATCAGCCCCAGCATTTT. Residues: CASSYDLDQPQHF.

V and J are TRBV18 and TRBJ1-1, with D possibly TRBD1 on 6 matching bases. Trimming pared 3 bases from V and 4 bases from J, leaving 18 bases between. The CDR3 totals 16 residues. The V gene's germline CDR1 is KGHSH and CDR2 LQKENI. The CDR3, as DNA: TGTGCCAGCTCACCGATTCTGGGACAACTAGGCACTGAAGCTTTCTTT. Protein: CASSPILGQLGTEAFF.

The chain employs TRBV19 and TRBJ1-1; unclear D gene. V was pared by 7 bases and J by 1 base, with 7 bases between. The CDR3 covers 12 residues. CDR1 and CDR2 (germline): LNHDA, SQIVND (reference sequence). The CDR3 region is CASTHGNTEAFF. CDR3 nucleotide sequence: TGTGCCAGTACCCATGGGAACACTGAAGCTTTCTTT.

This clone appeared once. The chain employs TRBV5-8 and TRBJ2-3; 8 nucleotides line up with TRBD1. The CDR3 is 14 amino acids. The J segment lost 3 bases and the V segment lost 4 bases, leaving 4 bases of the junction unmatched. The germline CDR1 and CDR2 sequences are SGHTS and YDEGEE. The CDR3 spells CASSVGQGTDTQYF. CDR3 in DNA: TGTGCCAGCAGCGTCGGACAGGGAACAGATACGCAGTATTTT.

The chain uses TRBV4-3 and TRBJ1-3, with D uncertain. Trimming stripped 0 bases from V and 6 bases from J, with 12 bases between. The CDR3 runs 15 residues. Germline V gives CDR1 LGHNA, CDR2 YSLEER. DNA for the CDR3: TGCGCCAGCAGCCAAGATTCGTCCGAAACAAACACCATATATTTT. This encodes CASSQDSSETNTIYF.

CDR3: CARRDKRDRGCYSNQPQHF. CDR3 sequence (DNA): TGTGCCAGGAGGGATAAACGGGACAGGGGTTGTTATAGCAATCAGCCCCAGCATTTT. The genes are TRBV27 and TRBJ1-5; the match to TRBD1 covers 10 bases. Per the germline V gene, CDR1 is MNHEY and CDR2 is SMNVEV (reference sequence). V gave up 9 bases and J gave up 0 bases; unmatched junction bases: 17. This CDR3 has 19 residues.

The chain has TRBV7-8 and TRBJ1-1; 8 positions match TRBD1. Germline V gives CDR1 SGHVS, CDR2 FQNEAQ. V lost 5 bases to trimming and J lost 1 base; unmatched junction nucleotides: 6. CDR3 size: 15 residues. CDR3 residues: CASSPLTGANTEAFF. For the CDR3, the DNA is TGTGCCAGCAGCCCCTTGACAGGGGCGAACACTGAAGCTTTCTTT.

The chain employs TRBV19 and TRBJ1-1; D is ambiguous. Trimming cost V 7 bases and J 5 bases, with 17 bases left between them. Germline CDR1 is LNHDA and CDR2 is SQIVND (reference sequence). This CDR3 is 14 amino acids long. CDR3 in DNA: TGTGCCAGTACCCGGACCACCGGTAGTACTGAAGCTTTCTTT. Translation: CASTRTTGSTEAFF.